A single sample gave rise to the 9 T cell receptor beta chains below, sequenced in a study of blood T cell repertoires in COVID-19. Assay used: immunoSEQ multiplex PCR; TCRdb lists only in-frame clones, some missing. The sample lists 95,000 to 110,000 clones, approximately 86% seen once, with about 3.5% in the top ten. The specimen was peripheral blood. These receptors originate from a human donor in a cohort sampled during active COVID-19.

The J gene is TRBJ2-2, the V gene TRBV12-3 or TRBV12-4; a weak D match, TRBD1 (6 bases). This CDR3 contains 13 residues. The germline V and J ends were trimmed by 9 bases and 1 base, with 9 bases remaining between them. CDR3 amino acids: CASLGQNTGELFF. In nucleotides, the CDR3 is TGTGCCAGTCTGGGACAGAACACCGGGGAGCTGTTTTTT.

J is TRBJ2-7 and V is TRBV7-2; 7 nucleotides line up with TRBD2. V dropped 1 base and J dropped 0; count of bases not matched to a gene: 12. This CDR3 contains 18 residues. Per the germline V gene, CDR1 is SGHTA and CDR2 is FQGNSA. The CDR3 sequence is CASSLGGTTSRSSYEQYF. Here the CDR3 DNA reads TGTGCCAGCAGCTTAGGGGGGACGACTAGCCGAAGCTCCTACGAGCAGTACTTC.

V usage is TRBV15 and J usage is TRBJ2-7; TRBD1 matches at 7 bases. CDR3 length: 14 residues. J gave up 3 bases and V 3 bases, and 5 bases lay outside the gene matches. The germline V gene encodes CDR1 LNHNV and CDR2 YYDKDF (reference sequence). The CDR3 nucleotides are TGTGCCACCAGCAGTCTCGGGGACAGCTACGAGCAGTACTTC. Translating gives CATSSLGDSYEQYF.

The gene calls are TRBV19 and TRBJ1-2, with TRBD1 as a possible D gene (5 bases). The germline V and J ends were trimmed by 7 bases and 4 bases, with 16 bases remaining between them. In germline, CDR1 is LNHDA, CDR2 SQIVND (reference sequence). CDR3 length: 14 amino acids. CDR3 region: CASTPGGYPYGYTF. The CDR3 DNA reads TGTGCCAGTACCCCGGGGGGGTATCCCTATGGCTACACCTTC. Together with reference TRBV19 and TRBJ1-2, the CDR3 gives the full variable domain: DGGITQSPKYLFRKEGQNVTLSCEQNLNHDAMYWYRQDPGQGLRLIYYSQIVNDFQKGDIAEGYSVSREKKESFPLTVTSAQKNPTAFYLCASTPGGYPYGYTFGSGTRLTVV.

The chain links TRBV6-5 to TRBJ2-3; D perhaps matches TRBD2 (6 bases). Germline V gene lookup returns CDR1 MNHEY and CDR2 SVGAGI. This CDR3 spans 15 amino acids. The V end was cut by 5 bases, the J end by 3 bases, with 15 bases between. In DNA, the CDR3 is TGTGCCAGCAGTCTTCTAGCGATAAGAACAGATACGCAGTATTTT. It is translated as CASSLLAIRTDTQYF.

This clone occurred once. The chain employs TRBV29-1 and TRBJ2-7; 7 positions agree with TRBD1. The V gene's germline CDR1 is SQVTM and CDR2 ANQGSEA. The CDR3 is 13 amino acids. Trimming removed 4 bases from V and 2 bases from J; junction bases left unmatched: 5. The CDR3 loop is CSVARGNTYEQYF. Written as DNA, the CDR3 is TGCAGCGTTGCCAGGGGGAATACCTACGAGCAGTACTTC.

V gene TRBV11-2 combines with J gene TRBJ2-3; 10 positions match TRBD2. This CDR3 region has 15 residues. In germline, CDR1 is SGHAT, CDR2 FQNNGV. With V trimmed by 5 bases and J by 1 base, 3 bases remained unmatched. The CDR3 DNA follows: TGTGCCAGCAGCAGACTAGCGGGCGGCACAGATACGCAGTATTTT. It codes for CASSRLAGGTDTQYF.

This chain uses TRBV27 with TRBJ2-7; 10 bases fit TRBD1. CDR1 and CDR2 from the germline V gene are MNHEY and SMNVEV (reference sequence). CDR3 size: 13 residues. V was pared by 0 bases and J by 11 bases, with 4 bases of the junction left unmatched. CDR3 sequence: CASSLSLTGGKYF. The CDR3 nucleotides read TGTGCCAGCAGTTTATCGTTGACAGGGGGCAAGTACTTC.

This clone has a single count. The chain has TRBV9 and TRBJ2-1; tentatively, D is TRBD1 (5 bases). The CDR3 has 12 residues. The ends were cut back, 0 bases at V and 10 bases at J, with 8 bases in the middle. The germline V gene encodes CDR1 SGDLS and CDR2 YYNGEE. Written as DNA, the CDR3 is TGTGCCAGCAGCGTAGGTTACAGGGAGCAGTTCTTC. This gives the protein CASSVGYREQFF.